These T cell receptor beta chains were read from a single sample in a study of blood T cell repertoires in COVID-19. Method: immunoSEQ multiplex PCR; TCRdb's copy keeps in-frame clones and lacks some. The sample shows almost 55,000 clones, 86% of them seen only once. The material sequenced was peripheral blood. The receptors were sampled from a human donor in a cohort sampled during active COVID-19. The CDR3 runs from the conserved cysteine through the conserved F or W. Fields, in order: D gene, clone size, J gene, V gene, CDR3 protein, CDR3 DNA. D genes are given only for firm matches. The size field is filled for only some rows; it gives once, few, many or a size class.

- - TRBJ2-1 TRBV5-5 CASSLLWSRGSYNEQFF TGTGCCAGCAGCCTACTTTGGAGCAGGGGATCCTACAATGAGCAGTTCTTC
TRBD1 - TRBJ2-7 TRBV28 CASSGQGPGSYEQYF TGTGCCAGCAGCGGACAGGGCCCGGGGTCCTACGAGCAGTACTTC
TRBD1 - TRBJ1-1 TRBV30 CAWVGQGMNTEAFF TGTGCCTGGGTGGGACAGGGCATGAACACTGAAGCTTTCTTT
TRBD1 - TRBJ1-1 TRBV30 CAWIPSGGNTEAFF TGTGCCTGGATTCCCTCAGGGGGGAACACTGAAGCTTTCTTT
- - TRBJ1-1 TRBV20-1 CSAREVQASF TGCAGTGCTAGAGAGGTCCAGGCGAGCTTT
TRBD1 - TRBJ1-2 TRBV3-1/TRBV3-2 CASSRRDSTRSGYTF TGTGCCAGCAGCCGCCGGGACAGCACTCGGTCTGGCTACACCTTC
TRBD1 - TRBJ1-1 TRBV28 CASSPSGTGVENTEAFF TGTGCCAGCAGTCCCTCCGGGACAGGGGTCGAGAACACTGAAGCTTTCTTT
- - TRBJ1-2 TRBV5-4 CASSSQGTSYGYTF TGTGCCAGCAGCTCCCAGGGGACCTCCTATGGCTACACCTTC
TRBD1 once TRBJ1-4 TRBV2 CASTTGLEEKLFF TGTGCCAGCACGACAGGGTTGGAAGAAAAACTGTTTTTT
TRBD2 - TRBJ2-3 TRBV9 CASSPLAGQKTDTQYF TGTGCCAGCAGCCCCCTAGCGGGGCAAAAAACAGATACGCAGTATTTT
TRBD1 - TRBJ1-2 TRBV4-1 CASSQDPAGGWEGYTF TGCGCCAGCAGCCAAGATCCAGCAGGGGGCTGGGAAGGCTACACCTTC
- - TRBJ1-3 TRBV29-1 CSAQGPRGRGNTIYF TGCAGCGCCCAAGGACCGCGGGGGAGGGGAAACACCATATATTTT
- once TRBJ1-1 TRBV9 CASSPSGQNTEAFF TGTGCCAGCAGCCCCTCGGGACAGAACACTGAAGCTTTCTTT
- - TRBJ2-7 TRBV19 CASSIVKGRGYEQYF TGTGCCAGTAGTATAGTGAAAGGCAGAGGCTACGAGCAGTACTTC
TRBD1 - TRBJ1-4 TRBV30 CAWSIVDRANEKLFF TGTGCCTGGAGTATTGTAGACAGGGCAAATGAAAAACTGTTTTTT
- - TRBJ2-3 TRBV7-7 CASSWGSGTSTDTQYF TGTGCCAGCAGCTGGGGTAGCGGAACTAGCACAGATACGCAGTATTTT
- - TRBJ2-2 TRBV10-3 CAISRGTGELFF TGTGCCATCAGCAGGGGTACCGGGGAGCTGTTTTTT
- - TRBJ2-7 TRBV7-2 CASSNLYEQYF TGTGCCAGCAGCAACCTATACGAGCAGTACTTC
TRBD2 - TRBJ2-1 TRBV4-1 CASSQRQGSTSGTSYNEQFF TGCGCCAGCAGCCAACGGCAGGGTTCGACTAGCGGTACCTCCTACAATGAGCAGTTCTTC
- - TRBJ2-6 TRBV7-8 CASSPRRGTYGANVLTF TGTGCCAGCAGCCCCCGCAGGGGTACGTACGGGGCCAACGTCCTGACTTTC
- few TRBJ1-2 TRBV6-1 CASSESGGASDYGYTF TGTGCCAGCAGTGAATCTGGGGGCGCATCTGACTATGGCTACACCTTC
- once TRBJ2-1 TRBV5-1 CASSFGGRGNNEQFF TGCGCCAGCAGCTTCGGAGGTCGCGGCAACAATGAGCAGTTCTTC
TRBD2 few TRBJ2-7 TRBV27 CASSFVLAGLYEQYF TGTGCCAGCAGTTTCGTCCTAGCGGGACTCTACGAGCAGTACTTC
- - TRBJ1-1 TRBV9 CASSVGPGVGNTEAFF TGTGCCAGCAGCGTAGGGCCAGGGGTTGGGAACACTGAAGCTTTCTTT
- - TRBJ1-3 TRBV10-3 CAISEHGGAGNTIYF TGTGCCATCAGTGAGCATGGAGGGGCTGGAAACACCATATATTTT
TRBD2 - TRBJ2-1 TRBV11-3 CASSLDLGASGSNEQFF TGTGCCAGCAGCTTAGATCTAGGGGCTAGCGGCTCCAATGAGCAGTTCTTC
- - TRBJ1-2 TRBV2 CASSVASDYGYTF TGTGCCAGCAGTGTTGCATCAGACTATGGCTACACCTTC
TRBD1 once TRBJ2-2 TRBV6-5 CASSYGTGRTGELFF TGTGCCAGCAGTTACGGGACAGGGCGCACCGGGGAGCTGTTTTTT
- - TRBJ2-1 TRBV20-1 CSARGINEQFF TGCAGTGCTAGAGGTATAAATGAGCAGTTCTTC
TRBD1 - TRBJ1-2 TRBV18 CASSRRGQGADYGYTF TGTGCCAGCTCACGAAGGGGACAGGGGGCGGACTATGGCTACACCTTC
TRBD2 - TRBJ2-7 TRBV19 CASSIETSGRRYF TGTGCCAGTAGTATAGAGACTAGCGGGAGGAGGTACTTC
TRBD1 - TRBJ2-2 TRBV28 CASSWRDRVTGELFF TGTGCCAGCAGTTGGAGGGACAGGGTCACCGGGGAGCTGTTTTTT
- - TRBJ2-7 TRBV19 CASSKLQGLGEQYF TGTGCCAGTAGTAAGCTACAGGGATTAGGAGAGCAGTACTTC
- - TRBJ2-2 TRBV4-1 CASSQAVPRVAPNTGELFF TGCGCCAGCAGCCAAGCAGTCCCCCGGGTGGCTCCAAACACCGGGGAGCTGTTTTTT
- - TRBJ1-1 TRBV19 CATRQLVNTEAFF TGTGCCACCAGACAGCTGGTAAACACTGAAGCTTTCTTT
- - TRBJ2-5 TRBV28 CASSGVGLAGQETQYF TGTGCCAGCAGCGGTGTCGGCCTGGCAGGGCAAGAGACCCAGTACTTC
- - TRBJ1-2 TRBV5-6 CASSLGPRGYGYTF TGTGCCAGCAGCTTAGGGCCCAGGGGCTATGGCTACACCTTC
- - TRBJ2-7 TRBV4-1 CASRFNRAQYF TGCGCCAGCAGATTCAACAGGGCCCAGTACTTC
TRBD1 - TRBJ1-5 TRBV6-2/TRBV6-3 CASSSGGAGNQPQHF TGTGCCAGCAGTTCAGGGGGCGCAGGCAATCAGCCCCAGCATTTT
TRBD1 - TRBJ1-2 TRBV6-5 CASSRQGEYGYTF TGTGCCAGCAGTCGACAGGGAGAGTATGGCTACACCTTC
- - TRBJ1-1 TRBV6-1 CASSEGRYTEAFF TGTGCCAGCAGTGAGGGGAGATACACTGAAGCTTTCTTT
TRBD1 - TRBJ2-1 TRBV28 CASSPTGGYNEQFF TGTGCCAGCAGCCCGACAGGGGGGTACAATGAGCAGTTCTTC